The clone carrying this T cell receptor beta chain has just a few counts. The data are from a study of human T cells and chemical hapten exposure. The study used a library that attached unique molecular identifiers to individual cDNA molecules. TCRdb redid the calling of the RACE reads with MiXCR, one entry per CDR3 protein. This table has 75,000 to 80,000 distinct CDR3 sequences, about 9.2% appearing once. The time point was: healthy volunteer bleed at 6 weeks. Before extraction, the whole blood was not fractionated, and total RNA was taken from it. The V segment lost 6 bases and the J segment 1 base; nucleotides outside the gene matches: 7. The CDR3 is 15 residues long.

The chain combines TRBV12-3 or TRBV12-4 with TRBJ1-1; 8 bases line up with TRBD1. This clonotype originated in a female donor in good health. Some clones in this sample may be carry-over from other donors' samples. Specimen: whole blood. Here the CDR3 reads CASSKRGQGNTEAFF. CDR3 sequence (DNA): TGTGCCAGCAGCAAACGAGGACAGGGGAACACTGAAGCTTTCTTT.